This TCR beta chain was captured by sequencing in a study of cytomegalovirus exposure and HLA in healthy donors. Points from the study as a whole: TCR beta V- and J-gene trimming was later associated with a missense DCLRE1C variant.

Germline lookup yields CDR1 MDHEN and CDR2 SYDVKM. The ends were cut back, 7 bases at V and 4 bases at J, with 13 bases in the middle. This CDR3 has 13 amino acids. The PCR employed 60 Vbeta primers together with 13 Jbeta primers. The protocol was immunoSEQ multiplex PCR, while the TCRdb copy is restricted to in-frame clones and leaves out a portion. The sample includes 120,000 to 150,000 clones, roughly 80% of them seen just once. As to this clone: Its matching antigen is unknown.

Sequences were obtained from PBMCs. The clonotype comes from a woman aged 40 to 55 in good health and CMV-seropositive. This chain links TRBV28 with TRBJ1-1; TRBD1 is a possible D gene (5 bases). The CDR3 sequence: CASTPDRITEAFF. The CDR3 region has the DNA TGTGCCAGCACTCCCGACAGAATCACTGAAGCTTTCTTT.